These 11 T cell receptor beta chains share one sample of origin, sequenced in a study of T cell responses to AZD1222 COVID-19 vaccine. Profiled with immunoSEQ multiplex PCR; TCRdb holds only in-frame clones, not every one. The sample yields around 170,000 clones, under 95% seen once. The sequenced sample was peripheral blood, obtained on day 0 of AZD1222 vaccination. All receptors come from an adult in good health.

This chain uses TRBV7-9 with TRBJ2-2; 9 bases fit TRBD2. Germline V gene data show CDR1 as SEHNR and CDR2 as FQNEAQ (reference sequence). The trim removed 4 bases at V and 8 bases at J, leaving 5 bases unmatched. The CDR3 is 14 amino acids. The CDR3 coding sequence is TGTGCCAGCAGCTCGGTAGCGGGGGCTGGGGAGCTGTTTTTT. This codes for CASSSVAGAGELFF.

This rearrangement joins TRBV5-6 to TRBJ2-7; D unresolved. Trimming pared 6 bases from V and 2 bases from J, leaving 15 bases between. The CDR3 runs to 14 residues. CDR1 and CDR2 (germline): SGHDT, YYEEEE. Written as DNA, the CDR3 is TGTGCCAGCAACGCCGGCACAACCCCCTACGAGCAGTACTTC. Its translation: CASNAGTTPYEQYF.

The rearrangement links TRBV6-1 to TRBJ1-1; TRBD1 agrees at 11 bases. V lost 3 bases, J lost 5 bases, and 5 bases stayed unmatched. The CDR3 covers 15 residues. The V gene's germline CDR1 is MNHNS and CDR2 SASEGT. For the CDR3, the DNA is TGTGCCAGCAGTGACCCGGACAGGGGGCGGACTGAAGCTTTCTTT. It is translated as CASSDPDRGRTEAFF.

The chain uses TRBV6-2 or TRBV6-3 and TRBJ2-5; D tentatively reads TRBD1 or TRBD2 (5 bases each). V lost 4 bases, J lost 1 base, and 13 bases lay in between. This CDR3 region has 15 residues. The germline V gene has CDR1 MNHEY and CDR2 SVGEGT. DNA of the CDR3: TGTGCCAGCAGTTCCCTAGAGGGGATCCAAGAGACCCAGTACTTC. Protein product: CASSSLEGIQETQYF.

The chain combines TRBV7-9 with TRBJ2-1; TRBD2 aligns across 9 bases. The trim removed 2 bases at V and 2 bases at J, leaving 7 bases unmatched. Germline V lookup: CDR1 SEHNR, CDR2 FQNEAQ (reference sequence). The CDR3 has 17 amino acids. In DNA form, the CDR3 reads TGTGCCAGCAGCTTATGGGGCGGGAGGGCCACCTACAATGAGCAGTTCTTC. Its translation: CASSLWGGRATYNEQFF.

The chain links TRBV3-1 (or the pseudogene TRBV3-2) to TRBJ1-5; the D is unclear. The CDR3 totals 14 residues. CDR1 is LGHDT, CDR2 YNNKEL, per germline (reference sequence). V lost 1 base and J 0 bases, leaving 4 bases between the germline ends. The CDR3 protein is CASSQGVSNQPQHF. CDR3 sequence (DNA): TGTGCCAGCAGCCAAGGAGTTAGCAATCAGCCCCAGCATTTT.

The V call is TRBV27, the J call TRBJ1-5; 7 positions agree with TRBD1. Per germline, CDR1 MNHEY and CDR2 SMNVEV (reference sequence). Germline trimming cut 0 bases from V and 4 bases from J; bases unmatched to any gene: 6. CDR3 length: 16 residues. The CDR3 reads CASSLSKGAWNQPQHF. CDR3 DNA sequence: TGTGCCAGCAGTTTATCGAAGGGGGCTTGGAATCAGCCCCAGCATTTT.

The chain has TRBV7-8 and TRBJ2-3; tentative D call: TRBD2 (6 bases). The CDR3 extends over 15 amino acids. Per germline, CDR1 SGHVS and CDR2 FQNEAQ. Trimming removed 1 base from V and 4 bases from J, with 12 bases in between. The CDR3 coding sequence is TGTGCCAGCAGCTTAGGTCCTAGCGATGCAGATACGCAGTATTTT. Translating it yields CASSLGPSDADTQYF.

The chain uses TRBV6-4 and TRBJ2-2; D ambiguous. The V gene lost 4 bases and the J gene lost 4 bases, with 7 bases spanning the gap. The CDR3 runs to 13 residues. The germline CDR1 and CDR2 sequences are MRHNA and SNTAGT. CDR3 region: CASSASSTGELFF. The DNA for the CDR3 is TGTGCCAGCAGTGCTTCAAGCACCGGGGAGCTGTTTTTT.

J is TRBJ2-6 and V is TRBV27; 8 nucleotides line up with TRBD1. V was pared by 5 bases and J by 2 bases, with 11 bases of the junction left unmatched. In germline, CDR1 is MNHEY, CDR2 SMNVEV (reference sequence). CDR3 length: 18 amino acids. CDR3 sequence: CASSPRTGLPTGANVLTF. CDR3 nucleotide sequence: TGTGCCAGCAGTCCCAGGACAGGGTTACCTACTGGGGCCAACGTCCTGACTTTC.

The rearrangement uses TRBV10-3 and TRBJ1-2; 9 nucleotides agree with TRBD1. The V segment lost 7 bases and the J segment 1 base; nucleotides outside the gene matches: 10. This CDR3 has 16 residues. CDR1 ENHRY and CDR2 SYGVKD come from the germline V gene. DNA of the CDR3: TGTGCCATCACCAACTCCCGGGACAGGGATAACTATGGCTACACCTTC. Amino acid sequence: CAITNSRDRDNYGYTF.